This passage covers 20 T cell receptor beta chains from one sample sequenced in a study of blood T cell repertoires in COVID-19. Measured with immunoSEQ multiplex PCR; TCRdb has only the in-frame clones, and not every one. Seen here are about 380,000 clones, 87% observed once, and the top ten hold just under 3%. Sequencing was carried out using PBMCs or T cells enriched from blood (not recorded which). Every receptor here comes from a woman in her 30s who had recovered from COVID-19.

This clone was found once. The V gene is TRBV3-1 (or the pseudogene TRBV3-2), the J gene TRBJ1-4; 9 bases fit TRBD1. The ends lost 3 bases at V and 7 bases at J; junction bases unmatched: 6. Per the germline V gene, CDR1 is LGHDT and CDR2 is YNNKEL (reference sequence). This CDR3 is built from 15 residues. CDR3 region: CASSHFGTGSEKLFF. The CDR3 region has the DNA TGTGCCAGCAGCCATTTCGGGACAGGGAGTGAAAAACTGTTTTTT.

The chain is built from TRBV20-1 and TRBJ2-7, with 11 bases aligning to TRBD2. Looked up from germline, CDR1 is DFQATT and CDR2 is SNEGSKA (reference sequence). CDR3 length equals 14 residues. The V segment lost 3 bases and the J segment 2 bases; nucleotides outside the gene matches: 3. CDR3 DNA: TGCAGTGCTAGTACTAGCGGGGGAACCTACGAGCAGTACTTC. Encoded protein: CSASTSGGTYEQYF.

The chain combines TRBV5-1 with TRBJ2-2, with 8 bases matching TRBD1. J was trimmed by 0 bases and V by 0 bases; bases with no gene match: 1. Germline CDR1 SGHRS, CDR2 YFSETQ. The CDR3 is 16 amino acids. In DNA, the CDR3 is TGCGCCAGCAGCTTGGGGGACAGGACGAACACCGGGGAGCTGTTTTTT. It codes for CASSLGDRTNTGELFF. Combining the CDR3 with reference TRBV5-1 and TRBJ2-2 gives the whole variable domain KAGVTQTPRYLIKTRGQQVTLSCSPISGHRSVSWYQQTPGQGLQFLFEYFSETQRNKGNFPGRFSGRQFSNSRSEMNVSTLELGDSALYLCASSLGDRTNTGELFFGEGSRLTVL.

The chain is built from TRBV30 and TRBJ1-2; possibly TRBD1 for D (5 bases). The CDR3 has 14 residues. Looked up from germline, CDR1 is GTSNPN and CDR2 is SVGIG (reference sequence). Trimming stripped 2 bases from V and 0 bases from J, with 10 bases between. CDR3 nucleotides: TGTGCCTGGAGTAGGGGTCAGGCTAACTATGGCTACACCTTC. Its translation is CAWSRGQANYGYTF.

This clone was picked up a small number of times. The V and J genes are TRBV25-1 and TRBJ1-1; D is unresolved. CDR1 and CDR2 (germline): MGHDK, SYGVNS. The CDR3 contains 11 residues. With 4 bases removed from V and 8 bases from J, the gap between germline ends came to 8 bases. CDR3 nucleotide sequence: TGTGCCAGCAGTGCGGGTGTCGAAGCTTTCTTT. It codes for CASSAGVEAFF.

The chain combines TRBV19 with TRBJ1-5; TRBD1 matches 7 bases. Per the germline V gene, CDR1 is LNHDA and CDR2 is SQIVND (reference sequence). This CDR3 has 12 residues. Germline trimming cut 7 bases from V and 9 bases from J; bases unmatched to any gene: 6. CDR3 residues: CASKGQVRPQHF. CDR3 sequence (DNA): TGTGCCAGTAAAGGACAGGTCCGGCCCCAGCATTTT.

The rearrangement links TRBV6-2 or TRBV6-3 to TRBJ2-5; TRBD2 aligns across 7 bases. CDR1 and CDR2 from the germline V gene are MNHEY and SVGEGT. The CDR3 is 14 residues long. J was trimmed by 5 bases and V by 2 bases; bases with no gene match: 5. The CDR3 DNA sequence: TGTGCCAGCAGTTACGCGGGAGCGACTGAGACCCAGTACTTC. Protein product: CASSYAGATETQYF.

This chain joins TRBV10-1 and TRBJ1-4; D might be TRBD1 (6 bases). Germline-derived CDR1 and CDR2 are WNHNN and SYGVQD (reference sequence). CDR3 size: 17 residues. Between the trimmed V and J ends, which lost 9 bases and 7 bases, there was a span of 27 bases. The CDR3 DNA is TGCGCCAGACCCATGTCCTCCCAGGGGCGACAAAGTGAAAAACTGTTTTTT. It encodes CARPMSSQGRQSEKLFF.

V is TRBV24-1 and J is TRBJ2-3; 7 positions match TRBD2. Germline-derived CDR1 and CDR2 are KGHDR and SFDVKD. This CDR3 region has 16 residues. Trimming cost V 3 bases and J 2 bases; bases outside gene matches: 7. The CDR3 sequence: CATSDPGERDTDTQYF. Here the CDR3 DNA reads TGTGCCACCAGTGATCCCGGGGAGCGGGACACAGATACGCAGTATTTT.

This clone is a singleton in its sample. The chain employs TRBV15 and TRBJ2-2, with D tentatively TRBD1 (6 bases). Trimming took 2 bases from V and 5 from J, leaving 12 bases between them. This CDR3 is built from 15 residues. Per germline, CDR1 LNHNV and CDR2 YYDKDF (reference sequence). In DNA form, the CDR3 reads TGTGCCACCAGCAGAACAGGGATATTAACCGGGGAGCTGTTTTTT. Its translation is CATSRTGILTGELFF.

V gene TRBV18 combines with J gene TRBJ2-7; D perhaps matches TRBD1 (5 bases). This CDR3 is 13 amino acids long. Germline loops: CDR1 KGHSH, CDR2 LQKENI. The V end was cut by 4 bases, the J end by 0 bases, with 7 bases between. In DNA form, the CDR3 reads TGTGCCAGCTCACAAGGGGCCTCCTACGAGCAGTACTTC. Protein: CASSQGASYEQYF.

This clone was recorded only once. The chain carries TRBV4-1 and TRBJ2-3; D unresolved. The CDR3 runs to 16 residues. V lost 2 bases to trimming and J lost 0 bases, with 12 bases between them. Germline loops: CDR1 MGHRA, CDR2 YSYEKL. CDR3 residues: CASSQKGVSSTDTQYF. DNA for the CDR3: TGCGCCAGCAGCCAAAAAGGAGTTTCTAGCACAGATACGCAGTATTTT.

V usage is TRBV5-8 and J usage is TRBJ1-4; TRBD1 matches 9 bases. The V and J ends lost 3 bases and 8 bases, in that order; junction bases with no gene match: 5. This CDR3 contains 14 residues. Germline V lookup: CDR1 SGHTS, CDR2 YDEGEE. CDR3 DNA: TGTGCCAGCAGCTCTGGACAGGGGTACGAAAAACTGTTTTTT. It codes for CASSSGQGYEKLFF.

The chain couples TRBV11-1 to TRBJ1-4, with 10 nucleotides matching TRBD1. The germline gives CDR1 SGHAT, CDR2 FQDESV (reference sequence). Trimming at V came to 4 bases and at J to 7 bases, leaving 3 bases not matched to a gene. This CDR3 is built from 14 residues. The CDR3 protein is CASSSRTGGEKLFF. In DNA form, the CDR3 reads TGTGCCAGCAGCTCCCGGACAGGGGGTGAAAAACTGTTTTTT.

V usage is TRBV9 and J usage is TRBJ1-1; D is unclear. Trimming removed 0 bases at V and 7 bases at J, with 10 bases between. The CDR3 contains 13 residues. Per germline, CDR1 SGDLS and CDR2 YYNGEE. The CDR3 here is CASSVGRGNEAFF. CDR3 bases: TGTGCCAGCAGCGTAGGTCGAGGCAATGAAGCTTTCTTT. Together with reference TRBV9 and TRBJ1-1, the CDR3 gives the full variable domain: DSGVTQTPKHLITATGQRVTLRCSPRSGDLSVYWYQQSLDQGLQFLIQYYNGEERAKGNILERFSAQQFPDLHSELNLSSLELGDSALYFCASSVGRGNEAFFGQGTRLTVV.

V usage is TRBV24-1 and J usage is TRBJ2-1; the match to TRBD1 covers 10 bases. The CDR3 has 16 amino acids. With 4 bases clipped from V and 5 bases from J, the junction kept 7 bases outside the gene matches. The V gene's germline CDR1 is KGHDR and CDR2 SFDVKD. The CDR3 coding sequence is TGTGCCACCAGTGACCGGGGACAGGGGAACCACAATGAGCAGTTCTTC. Its protein product is CATSDRGQGNHNEQFF.

This rearrangement joins TRBV25-1 to TRBJ1-1; D gene unclear. With 3 bases removed from V and 3 bases from J, the gap between germline ends came to 5 bases. The CDR3 loop spans 12 amino acids. In germline, CDR1 is MGHDK, CDR2 SYGVNS. The chain's CDR3 is CASSDAYTEAFF. As DNA, the CDR3 is TGTGCCAGCAGTGATGCGTACACTGAAGCTTTCTTT.

The CDR3 bases are TGTGCCAGTAGTGTGGGCCTTAATCAGCCCCAGCATTTT. Its translation: CASSVGLNQPQHF. J is TRBJ1-5 and V is TRBV19, with D hard to call. Germline CDR1 LNHDA, CDR2 SQIVND (reference sequence). This CDR3 has 13 residues. V dropped 5 bases and J dropped 4 bases, with 9 bases sitting between them.

Only one count was recorded for this clone. The chain recombines TRBV5-1 with TRBJ2-3, with D possibly matching TRBD1 (5 bases). CDR1 is SGHRS, CDR2 YFSETQ, per germline. V was shortened by 4 bases and J by 1 base, with 16 bases between the two germline ends. This CDR3 contains 16 residues. This CDR3 reads CASSTTWGAGTDTQYF. CDR3 bases: TGCGCCAGCAGCACCACTTGGGGCGCGGGCACAGATACGCAGTATTTT.

The J gene is TRBJ2-1, the V gene TRBV7-2, with TRBD2 matching 8 bases. CDR3 length: 14 residues. Trimming removed 5 bases from V and 12 bases from J; junction bases left unmatched: 12. CDR1 and CDR2 (germline): SGHTA, FQGNSA. CDR3 region: CASSGAGGPRRQFF. In nucleotides, the CDR3 is TGTGCCAGCAGCGGGGCGGGAGGTCCCCGGAGGCAGTTCTTC.